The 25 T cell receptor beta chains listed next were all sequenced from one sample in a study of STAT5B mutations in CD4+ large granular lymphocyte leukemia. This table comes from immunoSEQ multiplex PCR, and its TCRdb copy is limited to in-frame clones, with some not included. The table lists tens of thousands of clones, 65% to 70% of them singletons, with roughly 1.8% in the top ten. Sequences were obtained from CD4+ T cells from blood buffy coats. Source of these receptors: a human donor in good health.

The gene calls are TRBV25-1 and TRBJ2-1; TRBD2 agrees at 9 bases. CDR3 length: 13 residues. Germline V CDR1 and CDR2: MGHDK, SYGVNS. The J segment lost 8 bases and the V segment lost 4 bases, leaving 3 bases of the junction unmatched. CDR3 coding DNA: TGTGCCAGCAGTGGTGGGACTAGCCATGAGCAGTTCTTC. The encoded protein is CASSGGTSHEQFF.

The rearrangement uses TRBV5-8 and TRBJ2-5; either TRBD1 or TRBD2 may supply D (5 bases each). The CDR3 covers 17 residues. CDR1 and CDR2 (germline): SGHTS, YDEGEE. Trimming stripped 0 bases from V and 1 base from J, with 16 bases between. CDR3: CASSLGRSTGTQETQYF. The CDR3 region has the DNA TGTGCCAGCAGCTTGGGACGGAGCACCGGGACCCAAGAGACCCAGTACTTC. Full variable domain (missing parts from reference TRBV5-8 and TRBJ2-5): EAGVTQSPTHLIKTRGQQATLRCSPISGHTSVYWYQQALGLGLQFLLWYDEGEERNRGNFPPRFSGRQFPNYSSELNVNALELEDSALYLCASSLGRSTGTQETQYFGPGTRLLVL.

The chain's CDR3 is CASSVAPSGTDTQYF. The CDR3 coding sequence is TGTGCCAGCAGCGTAGCCCCATCGGGAACAGATACGCAGTATTTT. This chain links TRBV9 with TRBJ2-3; D is possibly TRBD2 (5 bases). The CDR3 sequence is 15 residues long. Between the trimmed V and J ends, which lost 0 bases and 3 bases, there was a span of 11 bases. The germline CDR1 and CDR2 sequences are SGDLS and YYNGEE.

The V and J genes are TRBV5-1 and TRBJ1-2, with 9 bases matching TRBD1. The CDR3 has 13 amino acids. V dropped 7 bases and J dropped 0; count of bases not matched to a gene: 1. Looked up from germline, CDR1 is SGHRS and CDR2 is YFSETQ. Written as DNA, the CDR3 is TGCGCCAGCCGGGACAGGGCTAACTATGGCTACACCTTC. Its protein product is CASRDRANYGYTF.

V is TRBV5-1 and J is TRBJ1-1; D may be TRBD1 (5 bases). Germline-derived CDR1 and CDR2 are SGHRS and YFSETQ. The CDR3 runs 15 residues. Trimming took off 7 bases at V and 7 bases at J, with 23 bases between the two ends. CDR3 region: CASQVPEGSTSEAFF. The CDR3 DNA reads TGCGCCAGCCAAGTACCTGAGGGGTCAACCAGTGAAGCTTTCTTT. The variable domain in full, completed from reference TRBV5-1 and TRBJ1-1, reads KAGVTQTPRYLIKTRGQQVTLSCSPISGHRSVSWYQQTPGQGLQFLFEYFSETQRNKGNFPGRFSGRQFSNSRSEMNVSTLELGDSALYLCASQVPEGSTSEAFFGQGTRLTVV.

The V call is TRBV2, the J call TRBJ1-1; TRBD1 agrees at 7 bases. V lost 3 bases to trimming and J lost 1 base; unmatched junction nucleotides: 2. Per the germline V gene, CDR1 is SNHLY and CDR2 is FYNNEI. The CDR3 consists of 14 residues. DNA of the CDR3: TGTGCCAGCAGTGACAAGGGGGCGAACACTGAAGCTTTCTTT. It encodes CASSDKGANTEAFF.

This CDR3 is CASSLRQPVLSGNTIYF. CDR3 sequence (DNA): TGTGCCAGCAGCTTAAGGCAGCCCGTACTCTCTGGAAACACCATATATTTT. The chain employs TRBV7-9 and TRBJ1-3; no clear D. The CDR3 runs 17 residues. The germline V gene encodes CDR1 SEHNR and CDR2 FQNEAQ (reference sequence). Trimming pared 2 bases from V and 0 bases from J, leaving 14 bases between. The full variable domain, rest sourced from reference TRBV7-9 and TRBJ1-3, is DTGVSQNPRHKITKRGQNVTFRCDPISEHNRLYWYRQTLGQGPEFLTYFQNEAQLEKSRLLSDRFSAERPKGSFSTLEIQRTEQGDSAMYLCASSLRQPVLSGNTIYFGEGSWLTVV.

The CDR3 bases are TGTGCCAGCGGCTATCAGGGGTCTGAAGCTTTCTTT. Amino acid sequence: CASGYQGSEAFF. V gene TRBV7-9 combines with J gene TRBJ1-1; a possible D gene is TRBD1 (6 bases). Germline V gives CDR1 SEHNR, CDR2 FQNEAQ (reference sequence). CDR3 length: 12 amino acids. Deletions cut 8 bases from V and 6 bases from J, with 13 bases between.

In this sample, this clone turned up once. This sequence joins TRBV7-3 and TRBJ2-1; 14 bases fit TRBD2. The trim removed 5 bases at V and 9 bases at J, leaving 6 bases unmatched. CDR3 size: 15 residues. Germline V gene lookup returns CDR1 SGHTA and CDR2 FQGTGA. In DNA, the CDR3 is TGTGCCAGCAGCCGAGGACTAGCGGGGGGCGGTGAGCAGTTCTTC. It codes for CASSRGLAGGGEQFF.

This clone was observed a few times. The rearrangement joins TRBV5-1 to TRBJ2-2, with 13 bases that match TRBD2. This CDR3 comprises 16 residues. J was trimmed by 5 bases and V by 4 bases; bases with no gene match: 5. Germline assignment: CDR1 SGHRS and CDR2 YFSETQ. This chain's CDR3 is CASSTGTSGATGELFF. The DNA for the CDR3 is TGCGCCAGCAGCACCGGGACTAGCGGGGCTACCGGGGAGCTGTTTTTT.

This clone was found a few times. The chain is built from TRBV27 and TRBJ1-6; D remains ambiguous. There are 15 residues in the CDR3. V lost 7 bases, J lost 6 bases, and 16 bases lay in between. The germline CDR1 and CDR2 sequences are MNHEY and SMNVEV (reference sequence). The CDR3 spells CASTSLGLANSPLHF. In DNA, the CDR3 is TGTGCCAGCACCTCTCTCGGCTTGGCTAATTCACCCCTCCACTTT.

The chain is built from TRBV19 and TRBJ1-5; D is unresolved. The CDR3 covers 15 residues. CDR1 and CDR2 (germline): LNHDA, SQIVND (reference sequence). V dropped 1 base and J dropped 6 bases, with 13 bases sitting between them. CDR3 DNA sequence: TGTGCCAGTAGTATAGTTGGCACAGCCATTCAGCCCCAGCATTTT. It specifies CASSIVGTAIQPQHF.

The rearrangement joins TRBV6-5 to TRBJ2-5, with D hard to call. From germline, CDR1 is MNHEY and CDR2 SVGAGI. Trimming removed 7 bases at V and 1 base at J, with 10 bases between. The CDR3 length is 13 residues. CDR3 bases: TGTGCCAGCAAAACAGTAGTCCAAGAGACCCAGTACTTC. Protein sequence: CASKTVVQETQYF.

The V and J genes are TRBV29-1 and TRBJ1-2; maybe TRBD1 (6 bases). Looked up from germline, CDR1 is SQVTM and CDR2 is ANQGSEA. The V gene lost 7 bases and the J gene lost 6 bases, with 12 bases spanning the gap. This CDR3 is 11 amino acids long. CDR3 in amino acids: CSGGQFDGYTF. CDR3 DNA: TGCAGCGGTGGACAGTTTGATGGCTACACCTTC.

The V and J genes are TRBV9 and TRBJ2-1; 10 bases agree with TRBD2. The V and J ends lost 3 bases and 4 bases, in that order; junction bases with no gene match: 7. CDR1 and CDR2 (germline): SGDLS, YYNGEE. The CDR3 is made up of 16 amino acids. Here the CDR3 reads CASSALGSGGYNEQFF. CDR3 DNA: TGTGCCAGCAGCGCCCTCGGTAGCGGGGGGTACAATGAGCAGTTCTTC. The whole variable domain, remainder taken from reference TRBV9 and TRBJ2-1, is DSGVTQTPKHLITATGQRVTLRCSPRSGDLSVYWYQQSLDQGLQFLIQYYNGEERAKGNILERFSAQQFPDLHSELNLSSLELGDSALYFCASSALGSGGYNEQFFGPGTRLTVL.

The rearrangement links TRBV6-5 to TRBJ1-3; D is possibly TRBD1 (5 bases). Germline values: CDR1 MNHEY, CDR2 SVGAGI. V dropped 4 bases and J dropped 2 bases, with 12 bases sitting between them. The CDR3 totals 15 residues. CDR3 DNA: TGTGCCAGCAGTTTAGTAAGGGGAACTGGAAACACCATATATTTT. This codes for CASSLVRGTGNTIYF.

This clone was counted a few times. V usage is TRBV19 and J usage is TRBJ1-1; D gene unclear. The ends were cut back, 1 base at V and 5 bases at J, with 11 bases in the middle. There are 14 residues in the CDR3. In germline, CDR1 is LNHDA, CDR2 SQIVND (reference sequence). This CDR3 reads CASSIGIGMTEAFF. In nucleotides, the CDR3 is TGTGCCAGTAGTATAGGGATAGGGATGACTGAAGCTTTCTTT.

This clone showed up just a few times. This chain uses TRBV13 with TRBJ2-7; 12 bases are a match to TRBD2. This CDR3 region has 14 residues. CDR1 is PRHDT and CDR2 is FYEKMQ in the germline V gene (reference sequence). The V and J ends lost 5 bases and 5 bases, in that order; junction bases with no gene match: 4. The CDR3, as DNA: TGTGCCAGCAGCCCCAGACTAGCGGGGGACGAGCAGTACTTC. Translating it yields CASSPRLAGDEQYF.

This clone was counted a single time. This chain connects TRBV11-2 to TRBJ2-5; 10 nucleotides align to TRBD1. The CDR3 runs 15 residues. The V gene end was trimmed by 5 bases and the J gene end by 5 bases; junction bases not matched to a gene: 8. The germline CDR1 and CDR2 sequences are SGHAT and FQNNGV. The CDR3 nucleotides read TGTGCCAGCAGCCTACCTTGGACAGGGGGGGAGACCCAGTACTTC. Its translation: CASSLPWTGGETQYF.

CDR3 protein: CSVAGARTGELFF. Written as DNA, the CDR3 is TGCAGCGTTGCGGGGGCGCGTACCGGGGAGCTGTTTTTT. The rearrangement joins TRBV29-1 to TRBJ2-2; perhaps D is TRBD1 or TRBD2 (6 bases each). Germline CDR1 is SQVTM and CDR2 is ANQGSEA. The V end lost 4 bases, the J end lost 5 bases, and 11 bases lay between the germline ends. This CDR3 contains 13 residues.

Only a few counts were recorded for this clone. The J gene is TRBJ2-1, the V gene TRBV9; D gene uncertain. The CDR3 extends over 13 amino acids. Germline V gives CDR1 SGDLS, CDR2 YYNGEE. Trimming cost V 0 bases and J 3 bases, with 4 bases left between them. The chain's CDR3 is CASSVDHYNEQFF. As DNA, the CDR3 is TGTGCCAGCAGCGTAGACCACTACAATGAGCAGTTCTTC.

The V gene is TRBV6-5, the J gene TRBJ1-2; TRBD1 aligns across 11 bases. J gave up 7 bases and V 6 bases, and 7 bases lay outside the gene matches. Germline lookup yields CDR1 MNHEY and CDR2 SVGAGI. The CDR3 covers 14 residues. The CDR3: CASRDGTGGVGYTF. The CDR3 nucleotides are TGTGCCAGCAGGGACGGGACAGGGGGAGTTGGCTACACCTTC.

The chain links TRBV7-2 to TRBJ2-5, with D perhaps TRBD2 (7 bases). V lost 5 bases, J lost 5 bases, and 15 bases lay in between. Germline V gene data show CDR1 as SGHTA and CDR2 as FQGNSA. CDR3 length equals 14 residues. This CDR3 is CASSLGGGRETQYF. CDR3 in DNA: TGTGCCAGCAGCCTTGGGGGGGGGCGGGAGACCCAGTACTTC.

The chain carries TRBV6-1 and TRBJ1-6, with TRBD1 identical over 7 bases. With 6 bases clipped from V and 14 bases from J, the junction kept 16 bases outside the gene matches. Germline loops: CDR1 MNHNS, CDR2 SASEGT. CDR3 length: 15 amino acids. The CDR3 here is CASRAPQTGWITLHF. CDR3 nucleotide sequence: TGTGCCAGCAGAGCGCCCCAGACAGGGTGGATCACCCTCCACTTT.

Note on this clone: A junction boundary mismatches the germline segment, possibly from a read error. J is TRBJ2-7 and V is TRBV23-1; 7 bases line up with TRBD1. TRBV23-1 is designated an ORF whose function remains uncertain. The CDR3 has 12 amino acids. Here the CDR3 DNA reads TGCGCCAGCAGTCAATCTCCCCAGACAGGGAGCTTC. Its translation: CASSQSPQTGSF.